The T cell receptor (beta chain) under discussion was sequenced for a study of T cells expressing NK-cell markers. The germline V gene has CDR1 SGDLS and CDR2 YYNGEE. The CDR3 length is 13 residues. One entry per CDR3 protein, without DNA, is what TCRdb gives after re-calling the 5' RACE reads. Its table records 150,000 or so distinct CDR3 sequences. The chain recombines TRBV9 with TRBJ2-3. This receptor was obtained from a woman between 18 and 70 years old in good health. Sequencing was performed on blood T cells: a sorted CD56 or NKG2C T cell subset, CD4+ or CD8+ T cells, or bulk PBMC T cells (not recorded which). The CDR3 spells CASDLNSTDTQYF. The full variable domain, rest sourced from reference TRBV9 and TRBJ2-3, is DSGVTQTPKHLITATGQRVTLRCSPRSGDLSVYWYQQSLDQGLQFLIQYYNGEERAKGNILERFSAQQFPDLHSELNLSSLELGDSALYFCASDLNSTDTQYFGPGTRLTVL.